This is a list of T cell receptor beta chains from one sample in a study of blood T cell repertoires in COVID-19. Using immunoSEQ multiplex PCR, the repertoire was profiled, and TCRdb retains in-frame clones only, with some absent. Altogether fewer than 60,000 clones are present, roughly 86% being singletons, with the ten largest covering roughly 14%. Sequencing was done on a sample of peripheral blood. These receptors originate from a human donor in a cohort sampled during active COVID-19. Both conserved end residues are part of each CDR3. A D gene is named only where the DNA matches it firmly. For some rows the clone size is stated as once, few or many, or as a class when expanded; others skip it.

clone_size	v_call	j_call	d_call	cdr3_aa	cdr3_nt
NA	TRBV15	TRBJ2-5	TRBD2	CATSRERGGYETQYF	TGTGCCACCAGCAGAGAGCGGGGGGGGTATGAGACCCAGTACTTC
NA	TRBV9	TRBJ1-4	NA	CASSGRGFTNEKLFF	TGTGCCAGCAGCGGAAGGGGGTTTACTAATGAAAAACTGTTTTTT
NA	TRBV5-1	TRBJ1-2	NA	CASSQLGVKANYGYTF	TGCGCCAGCAGCCAGCTAGGGGTCAAGGCTAACTATGGCTACACCTTC
NA	TRBV7-2	TRBJ2-5	NA	CASSYRYQETQYF	TGTGCCAGCAGCTACAGGTACCAAGAGACCCAGTACTTC
NA	TRBV4-3	TRBJ2-2	TRBD2	CASSQDVSGGYTGELFF	TGCGCCAGCAGCCAAGATGTTAGCGGGGGATACACCGGGGAGCTGTTTTTT
NA	TRBV5-4	TRBJ2-3	NA	CASSLGYSRGRTDTQYF	TGTGCCAGCAGCTTGGGGTACTCGCGGGGGCGCACAGATACGCAGTATTTT
NA	TRBV19	TRBJ2-3	TRBD2	CASSKLAGADTQYF	TGTGCCAGTAGTAAACTAGCGGGAGCAGATACGCAGTATTTT
NA	TRBV6-6	TRBJ2-7	NA	CASSYRLAVYEQYF	TGTGCCAGCAGTTATCGGCTAGCCGTCTACGAGCAGTACTTC
NA	TRBV7-6	TRBJ2-7	NA	CASSLAPQGPVYVQYF	TGTGCCAGCAGCTTAGCCCCCCAGGGTCCCGTCTACGTCCAGTACTTC
NA	TRBV4-3	TRBJ1-6	NA	CASSQEGGNSPLHF	TGCGCCAGCAGTCAAGAGGGGGGGAATTCACCCCTCCACTTT
NA	TRBV7-4	TRBJ2-7	NA	CASSPTSKGWGDSSYEQYF	TGTGCCAGCAGCCCGACGTCTAAAGGTTGGGGCGACTCGTCCTACGAGCAGTACTTC
once	TRBV11-2	TRBJ2-5	NA	CASSLAPLANQETQYF	TGTGCCAGCAGCTTAGCCCCGCTAGCGAACCAAGAGACCCAGTACTTC
NA	TRBV4-1	TRBJ2-1	TRBD2	CASSQDPWTSGYNEQFF	TGCGCCAGCAGCCAAGATCCTTGGACTAGCGGATACAATGAGCAGTTCTTC
NA	TRBV10-2	TRBJ2-1	TRBD2	CASSEGSGRWSYNEQFF	TGCGCCAGCAGTGAGGGTAGCGGGAGGTGGTCCTACAATGAGCAGTTCTTC
NA	TRBV5-1	TRBJ2-7	TRBD2	CASSARGMEEQYF	TGCGCCAGCAGCGCGCGGGGGATGGAAGAGCAGTACTTC
NA	TRBV19	TRBJ1-2	TRBD1	CASSIGRTGGYGYTF	TGTGCCAGTAGTATAGGCCGGACAGGGGGGTATGGCTACACCTTC
once	TRBV6-6	TRBJ1-1	NA	CASSSRQTMNTEAFF	TGTGCCAGCAGTAGCCGACAGACCATGAACACTGAAGCTTTCTTT
NA	TRBV25-1	TRBJ2-2	TRBD1	CASSDRLDRGGELFF	TGTGCCAGCAGTGACCGACTCGACAGGGGTGGGGAGCTGTTTTTT
NA	TRBV6-4	TRBJ2-2	TRBD1	CASSGYRGQNTGELFF	TGTGCCAGCAGTGGATACAGGGGGCAGAACACCGGGGAGCTGTTTTTT
NA	TRBV19	TRBJ2-1	TRBD2	CASSIGGSLYNEQFF	TGTGCCAGTAGTATTGGCGGGAGTCTCTACAATGAGCAGTTCTTC
NA	TRBV10-3	TRBJ2-6	TRBD1	CAISEGTVGNVLTF	TGTGCCATCAGTGAAGGGACAGTGGGCAACGTCCTGACTTTC
NA	TRBV20-1	TRBJ2-4	TRBD1	CSARGQNIQYF	TGCAGTGCGAGGGGACAGAACATTCAGTACTTC
NA	TRBV5-4	TRBJ2-7	TRBD2	CASSLTSGRAEEQYF	TGTGCCAGCAGCTTGACTAGCGGGAGGGCGGAAGAGCAGTACTTC
once	TRBV10-3	TRBJ2-7	TRBD2	CAINKGLEAYEQYF	TGTGCCATCAACAAGGGACTAGAAGCCTACGAGCAGTACTTC
NA	TRBV4-2	TRBJ1-3	NA	CASSQDLRRSSGNTIYF	TGTGCCAGCAGCCAAGATCTACGCAGGTCCTCTGGAAACACCATATATTTT
once	TRBV5-6	TRBJ1-1	TRBD1	CASSPRQGAGTEAFF	TGTGCCAGCAGCCCGAGACAGGGGGCGGGTACTGAAGCTTTCTTT
NA	TRBV24-1	TRBJ2-2	TRBD1	CATSDSGTGKAGELFF	TGTGCCACCAGTGACTCCGGGACAGGGAAAGCCGGGGAGCTGTTTTTT
NA	TRBV12-3/TRBV12-4	TRBJ2-1	NA	CASSSYSYNEQFF	TGTGCCAGCAGTTCTTACTCCTACAATGAGCAGTTCTTC
NA	TRBV29-1	TRBJ1-2	NA	CSVVGTGGSYTF	TGCAGCGTTGTAGGGACCGGAGGGAGCTACACCTTC
NA	TRBV6-5	TRBJ1-1	NA	CASSPTSVNTEAFF	TGTGCCAGCAGTCCGACTTCCGTGAACACTGAAGCTTTCTTT
NA	TRBV2	TRBJ2-5	TRBD1	CATRTGAPETQYF	TGTGCCACCAGGACAGGGGCGCCGGAGACCCAGTACTTC
NA	TRBV5-8	TRBJ2-2	TRBD1	CASIPGQGSTGELFF	TGTGCCAGCATCCCGGGACAGGGGAGCACCGGGGAGCTGTTTTTT
NA	TRBV28	TRBJ1-6	NA	CASSPLGGVNSPLHF	TGTGCCAGCAGTCCTCTGGGGGGGGTCAATTCACCCCTCCACTTT
NA	TRBV4-3	TRBJ1-2	TRBD1	CASSQEAGGAGYGYTF	TGCGCCAGCAGCCAAGAAGCAGGGGGCGCGGGCTATGGCTACACCTTC
NA	TRBV2	TRBJ2-2	TRBD1	CASSNRGPNTGELFF	TGTGCCAGCAGCAACAGGGGGCCGAACACCGGGGAGCTGTTTTTT
NA	TRBV9	TRBJ2-3	NA	CASSVGGGPTDTQYF	TGTGCCAGCAGCGTAGGTGGTGGGCCCACAGATACGCAGTATTTT
once	TRBV19	TRBJ1-5	NA	CASSIDIGPQHF	TGTGCCAGTAGTATCGACATTGGGCCCCAGCATTTT
NA	TRBV7-2	TRBJ2-5	NA	CASSLRMGGQGETQYF	TGTGCCAGCAGCTTACGTATGGGGGGGCAGGGGGAGACCCAGTACTTC
NA	TRBV6-6	TRBJ2-7	TRBD1	CASSPQGASSYEQYF	TGTGCCAGCAGTCCTCAGGGGGCAAGCTCCTACGAGCAGTACTTC
NA	TRBV24-1	TRBJ1-2	TRBD1	CATSDSGTGVGYTF	TGTGCCACCAGTGATTCCGGGACAGGGGTCGGCTACACCTTC
NA	TRBV27	TRBJ1-1	TRBD1	CASSLSDRDTEAFF	TGTGCCAGCAGTTTATCGGACAGGGACACTGAAGCTTTCTTT